This T cell receptor (beta chain) is drawn from a study of control samples from healthy donors and cancer patients. CDR1 is MNHEY, CDR2 SMNVEV, per germline (reference sequence). There are 15 residues in the CDR3. Trimming took 2 bases from V and 2 from J; bases not matched to a gene: 3. Profiling relied on immunoSEQ multiplex PCR, and the TCRdb table lists in-frame clones only, not all of them. The table includes roughly 150,000 clones, 93% detected once. Sequencing was done on a sample of blood. The chain joins TRBV27 to TRBJ2-1, with 7 bases lining up with TRBD2. This clonotype was sampled from a man aged 50 to 60 in good health. The DNA of the CDR3 is TGTGCCAGCAGTTTAGAGGGGACTACCTACAATGAGCAGTTCTTC. This codes for CASSLEGTTYNEQFF.